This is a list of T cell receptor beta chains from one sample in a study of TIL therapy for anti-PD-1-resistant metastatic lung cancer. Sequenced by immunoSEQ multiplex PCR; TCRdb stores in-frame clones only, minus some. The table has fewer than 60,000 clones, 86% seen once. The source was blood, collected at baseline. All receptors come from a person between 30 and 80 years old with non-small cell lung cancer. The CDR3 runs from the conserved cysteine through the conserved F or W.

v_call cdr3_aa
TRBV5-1 CASSDIPGQGREQYF
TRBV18 CASSPSGLAGIASTDTQYF
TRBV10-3 CAIRAGVLAGGPRLTQYF
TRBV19 CASSIPGLAGFTDTQYF
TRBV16 CASSQLQGKGSGNTIYF
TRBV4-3 CASSRGIAGGRNEQFF
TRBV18 CASSPPLQLLGYTF
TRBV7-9 CASSLERLPNTEAFF
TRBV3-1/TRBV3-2 CASSHREGPGLLSSYNSPLHF
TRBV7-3 CASSLYKPTSYEQYF
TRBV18 CASSPGTGTEGYTF
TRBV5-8 CASSIGRHTEAFF
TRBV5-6 CASHKAGGQVGYGYTF
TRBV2 CASRTTSGRGNEQFF
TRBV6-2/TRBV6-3 CASSTLGQGGTDTQYF
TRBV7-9 CASSLNSNYGYTF
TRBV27 CASSLWGPSGANVLTF
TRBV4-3 CASSQSRVGEKLFF
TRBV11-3 CASSLAGRGGETQYF
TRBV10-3 CAIGTEPTNTGELFF
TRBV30 CAWGGQHLSGNTIYF
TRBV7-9 CASSGDIWGNEQFF
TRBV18 CASSPGTDYEQYF
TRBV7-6 CASSLGSGGPHREQFF
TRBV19 CASSMSSRGTDTQYF
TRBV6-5 CASSYTTGMPGDTQYF
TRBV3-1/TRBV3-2 CASSHWAASYGYTF
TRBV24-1 CATSAAGNRWAWDTQYF
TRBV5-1 CASSFAYTSTDTQYF
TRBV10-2 CASSEMGQTYGYTF
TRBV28 CASPRDRTIGSPLHF
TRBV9 CASMGQSPQAFF
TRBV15 CATSRDRSLNTGELFF
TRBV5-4 CASSLPRPGNTGELFF
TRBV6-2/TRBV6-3 CASSYSTGLDYEQYF
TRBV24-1 CATSDRDNYNEQFF
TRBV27 CASRPGLAVSYEQYF
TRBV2 CASRAGYSYEQYF
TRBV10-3 CAIIGEDSPTGEQYF
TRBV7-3 CASSPGGPGEQYF
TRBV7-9 CASSLVPSGLAGEQYF
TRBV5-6 CASSSQGVSNQPQHF
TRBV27 CASSLYPGNQPQHF
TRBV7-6 CASSLAQGMGYEQYF
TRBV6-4 CASSRSGGAGNEQFF
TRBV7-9 CASSFVQDQETQYF
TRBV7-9 CASSPGQGTAGELFF
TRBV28 CASSFGEVGYF